The clone carrying this TCR beta chain was detected once. Treatment specified: randomized to nivolumab then ipilimumab (arm A) or the reverse (arm B). Trimming removed 3 bases at V and 9 bases at J, with 9 bases between. Looked up from germline, CDR1 is MGHRA and CDR2 is YSYEKL. The CDR3 spans 12 residues. This specimen belongs to a study of sequential checkpoint blockade in melanoma. Repertoires were generated with immunoSEQ multiplex PCR, while TCRdb's copy carries only in-frame clones and drops some. The sample carries roughly 17,000 clones, around two thirds recorded once. The clonotype was recovered from a human donor with melanoma. The sequenced sample was CD8+ T cells sorted from blood (inferred from file names), obtained from a patient given nivolumab and ipilimumab in sequence. The J gene is TRBJ2-1, the V gene TRBV4-1; no reliable D call. CDR3 sequence: CASSQARAEQFF. CDR3 nucleotides: TGCGCCAGCAGCCAGGCTAGAGCTGAGCAGTTCTTC.